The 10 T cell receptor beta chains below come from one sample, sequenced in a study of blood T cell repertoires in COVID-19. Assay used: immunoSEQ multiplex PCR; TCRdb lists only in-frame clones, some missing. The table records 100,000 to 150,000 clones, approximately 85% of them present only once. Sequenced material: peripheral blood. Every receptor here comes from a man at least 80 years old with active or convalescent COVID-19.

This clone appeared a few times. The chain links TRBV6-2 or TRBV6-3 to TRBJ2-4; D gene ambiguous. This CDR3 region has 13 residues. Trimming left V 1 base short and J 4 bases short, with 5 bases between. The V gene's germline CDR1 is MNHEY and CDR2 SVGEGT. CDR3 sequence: CASSYYGKNIQYF. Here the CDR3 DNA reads TGTGCCAGCAGTTACTACGGGAAAAACATTCAGTACTTC.

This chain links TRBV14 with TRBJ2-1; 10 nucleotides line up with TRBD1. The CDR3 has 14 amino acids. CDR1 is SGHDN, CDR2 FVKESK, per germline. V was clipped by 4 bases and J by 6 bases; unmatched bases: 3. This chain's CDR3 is CASSRQGAGNEQFF. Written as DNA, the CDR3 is TGTGCCAGCAGCCGACAGGGGGCTGGCAATGAGCAGTTCTTC.

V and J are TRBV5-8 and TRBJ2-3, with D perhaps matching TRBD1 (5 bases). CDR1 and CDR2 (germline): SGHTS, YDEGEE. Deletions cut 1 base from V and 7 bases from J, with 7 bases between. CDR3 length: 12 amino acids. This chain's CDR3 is CASSLQGYTQYF. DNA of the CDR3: TGTGCCAGCAGCTTGCAGGGCTATACGCAGTATTTT.

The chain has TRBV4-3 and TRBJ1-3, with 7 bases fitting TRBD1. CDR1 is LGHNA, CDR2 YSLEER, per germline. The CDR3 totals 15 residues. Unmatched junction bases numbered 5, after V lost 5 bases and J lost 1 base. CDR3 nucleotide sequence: TGCGCCAGCAGCTTCGACAGGGTATCTGGAAACACCATATATTTT. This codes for CASSFDRVSGNTIYF.

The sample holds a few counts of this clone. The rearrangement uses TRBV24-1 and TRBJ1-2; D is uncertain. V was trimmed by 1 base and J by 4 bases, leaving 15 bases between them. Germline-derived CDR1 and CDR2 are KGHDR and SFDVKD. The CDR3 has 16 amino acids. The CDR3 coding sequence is TGTGCCACCAGTGATTTTAACCAGGCAGGAACCTATGGCTACACCTTC. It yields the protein CATSDFNQAGTYGYTF.

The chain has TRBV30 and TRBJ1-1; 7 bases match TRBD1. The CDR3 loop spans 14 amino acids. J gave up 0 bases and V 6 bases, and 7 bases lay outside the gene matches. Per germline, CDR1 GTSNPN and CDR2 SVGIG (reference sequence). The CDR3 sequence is CACLADRVNTEAFF. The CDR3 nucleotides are TGTGCCTGCCTCGCCGACAGGGTGAACACTGAAGCTTTCTTT.

CDR3 in amino acids: CAIGGGNQPQHF. The DNA for the CDR3 is TGTGCCATCGGAGGGGGCAATCAGCCCCAGCATTTT. The chain combines TRBV10-3 with TRBJ1-5; a weak D match, TRBD1 (5 bases). Germline V gene sequence: CDR1 ENHRY, CDR2 SYGVKD. V lost 8 bases and J 2 bases, leaving 7 bases between the germline ends. The length of the CDR3 is 12 residues.

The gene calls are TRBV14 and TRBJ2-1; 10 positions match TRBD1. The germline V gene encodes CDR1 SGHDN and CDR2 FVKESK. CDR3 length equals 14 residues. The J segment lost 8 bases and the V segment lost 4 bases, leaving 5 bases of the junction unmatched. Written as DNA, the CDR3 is TGTGCCAGCAGCCTGACAGGGGGCGGCGATGAGCAGTTCTTC. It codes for CASSLTGGGDEQFF.

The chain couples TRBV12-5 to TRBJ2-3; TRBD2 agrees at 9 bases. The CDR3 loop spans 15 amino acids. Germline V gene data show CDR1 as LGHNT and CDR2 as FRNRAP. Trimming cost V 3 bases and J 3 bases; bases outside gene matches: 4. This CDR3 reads CASGLIAGATDTQYF. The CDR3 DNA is TGTGCTAGTGGTTTAATAGCGGGAGCAACAGATACGCAGTATTTT.

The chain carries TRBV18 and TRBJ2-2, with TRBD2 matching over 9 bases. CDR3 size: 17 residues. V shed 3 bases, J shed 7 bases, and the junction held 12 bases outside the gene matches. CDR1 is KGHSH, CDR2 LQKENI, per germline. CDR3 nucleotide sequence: TGTGCCAGCTCACCGACCCTTAGCGGGAGACTCGGCGGGGAGCTGTTTTTT. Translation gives CASSPTLSGRLGGELFF. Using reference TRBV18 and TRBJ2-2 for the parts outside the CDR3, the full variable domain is NAGVMQNPRHLVRRRGQEARLRCSPMKGHSHVYWYRQLPEEGLKFMVYLQKENIIDESGMPKERFSAEFPKEGPSILRIQQVVRGDSAAYFCASSPTLSGRLGGELFFGEGSRLTVL.